The clone carrying this T cell receptor (beta chain) was observed a handful of times. Its matching antigen is unknown. The data originate from a study of cytomegalovirus exposure and HLA in healthy donors. Study observations and caveats: Reportedly, a later analysis found an Asian-associated ancestry cluster had fewer N-insertions than the approximately 700-donor mean. Testing in vitro showed three CMV-associated chains specific for CMV antigens.

The CDR3 sequence is 13 residues long. The PCR contained 60 Vbeta and 13 Jbeta primers. Sequenced by immunoSEQ multiplex PCR; TCRdb stores in-frame clones only, minus some. The repertoire holds 150,000 to 200,000 clones, 80% seen once, with approximately 15% in the top ten. The rearrangement uses TRBV21-1 and TRBJ2-7; the table calls TRBD2, which could not be checked here. TRBV21-1 corresponds to a pseudogene. The sequence derives from a woman between 40 and 50 years old in good health and CMV-seronegative. Sequencing was done on a sample of PBMCs. CDR3 loop: CASSKSTPPEQYF. CDR3 coding DNA: TGTGCCAGCAGCAAATCGACTCCCCCTGAGCAGTACTTC.